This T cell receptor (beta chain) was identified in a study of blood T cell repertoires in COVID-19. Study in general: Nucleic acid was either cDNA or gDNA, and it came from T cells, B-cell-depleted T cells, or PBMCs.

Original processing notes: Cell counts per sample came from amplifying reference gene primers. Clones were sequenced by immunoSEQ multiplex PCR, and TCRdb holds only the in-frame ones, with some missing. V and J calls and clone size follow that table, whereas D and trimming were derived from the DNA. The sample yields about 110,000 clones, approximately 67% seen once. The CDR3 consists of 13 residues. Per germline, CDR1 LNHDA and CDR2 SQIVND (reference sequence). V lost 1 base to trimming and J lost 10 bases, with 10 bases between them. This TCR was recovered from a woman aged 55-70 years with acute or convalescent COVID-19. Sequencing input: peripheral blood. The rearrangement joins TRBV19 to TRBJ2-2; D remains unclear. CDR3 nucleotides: TGTGCCAGTAGTATAGTAGCCCTAAAGGAGCTGTTTTTT. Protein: CASSIVALKELFF.